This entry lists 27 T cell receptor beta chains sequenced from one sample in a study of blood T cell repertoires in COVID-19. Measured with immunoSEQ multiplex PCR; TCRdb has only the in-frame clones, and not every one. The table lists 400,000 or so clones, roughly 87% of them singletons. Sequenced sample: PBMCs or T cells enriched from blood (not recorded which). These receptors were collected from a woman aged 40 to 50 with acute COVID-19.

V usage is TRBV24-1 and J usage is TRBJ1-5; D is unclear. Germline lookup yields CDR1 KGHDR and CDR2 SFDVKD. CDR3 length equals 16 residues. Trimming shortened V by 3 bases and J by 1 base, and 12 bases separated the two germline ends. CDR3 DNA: TGTGCCACCAGTGATCCACAGCTTGGGAGCAATCAGCCCCAGCATTTT. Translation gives CATSDPQLGSNQPQHF.

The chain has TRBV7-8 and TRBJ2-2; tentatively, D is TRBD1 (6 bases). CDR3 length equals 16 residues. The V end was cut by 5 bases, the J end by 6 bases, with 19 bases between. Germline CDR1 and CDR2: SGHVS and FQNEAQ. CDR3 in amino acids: CASSPTGTNTPGELFF. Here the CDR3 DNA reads TGTGCCAGCAGCCCAACCGGGACAAATACCCCCGGGGAGCTGTTTTTT.

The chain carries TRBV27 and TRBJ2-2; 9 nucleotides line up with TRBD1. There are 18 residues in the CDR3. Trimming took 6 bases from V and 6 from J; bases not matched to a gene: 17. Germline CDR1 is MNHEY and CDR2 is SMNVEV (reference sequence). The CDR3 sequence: CASSRPGTGNWGSGELFF. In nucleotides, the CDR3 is TGTGCCAGCAGCCGTCCCGGGACAGGGAATTGGGGTTCCGGGGAGCTGTTTTTT.

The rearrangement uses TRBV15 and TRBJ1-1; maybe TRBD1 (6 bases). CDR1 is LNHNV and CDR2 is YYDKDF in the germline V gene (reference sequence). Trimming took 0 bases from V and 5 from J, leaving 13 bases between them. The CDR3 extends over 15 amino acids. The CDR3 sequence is CATSRDNSTGTEAFF. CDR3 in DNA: TGTGCCACCAGCAGAGATAACAGCACAGGGACTGAAGCTTTCTTT.

This CDR3 reads CASSTPGTGYLEQYF. As DNA, the CDR3 is TGTGCCAGTAGTACCCCCGGGACAGGGTATCTCGAGCAGTACTTC. The genes are TRBV19 and TRBJ2-7, with 9 positions matching TRBD1. V shed 4 bases and J 6 bases; nucleotides not matched to a gene: 10. The CDR3 is 15 amino acids. In germline, CDR1 is LNHDA, CDR2 SQIVND (reference sequence).

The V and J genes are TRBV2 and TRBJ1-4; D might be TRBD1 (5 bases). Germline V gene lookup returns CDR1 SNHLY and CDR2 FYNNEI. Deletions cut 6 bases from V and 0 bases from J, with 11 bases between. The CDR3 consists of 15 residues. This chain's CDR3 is CASRATVATNEKLFF. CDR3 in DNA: TGTGCCAGCAGGGCGACAGTTGCAACTAATGAAAAACTGTTTTTT.

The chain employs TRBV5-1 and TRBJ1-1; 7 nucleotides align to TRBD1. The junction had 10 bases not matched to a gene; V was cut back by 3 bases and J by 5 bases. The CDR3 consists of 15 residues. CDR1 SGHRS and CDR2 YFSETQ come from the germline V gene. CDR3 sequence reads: CASSSATGVWTEAFF. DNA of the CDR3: TGCGCCAGCAGCTCGGCCACAGGGGTTTGGACTGAAGCTTTCTTT.

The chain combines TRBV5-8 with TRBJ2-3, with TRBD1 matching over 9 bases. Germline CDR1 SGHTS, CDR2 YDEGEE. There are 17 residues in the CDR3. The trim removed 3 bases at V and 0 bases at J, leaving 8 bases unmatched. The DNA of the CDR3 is TGTGCCAGCAGCTCCCGGTGGGGGACAGGGAGCACAGATACGCAGTATTTT. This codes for CASSSRWGTGSTDTQYF.

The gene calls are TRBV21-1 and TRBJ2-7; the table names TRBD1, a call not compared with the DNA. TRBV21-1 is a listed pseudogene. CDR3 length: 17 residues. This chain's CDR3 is CASSKEAGGQGVYEQYF. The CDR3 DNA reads TGTGCCAGCAGCAAAGAAGCGGGGGGACAGGGGGTCTACGAGCAGTACTTC.

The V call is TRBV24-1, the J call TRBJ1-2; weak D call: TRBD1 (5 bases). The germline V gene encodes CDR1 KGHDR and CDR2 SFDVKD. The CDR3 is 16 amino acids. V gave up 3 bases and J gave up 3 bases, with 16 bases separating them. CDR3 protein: CATSDRGRGLDYGYTF. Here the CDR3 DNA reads TGTGCCACCAGTGATCGTGGTAGGGGCTTGGACTATGGCTACACCTTC.

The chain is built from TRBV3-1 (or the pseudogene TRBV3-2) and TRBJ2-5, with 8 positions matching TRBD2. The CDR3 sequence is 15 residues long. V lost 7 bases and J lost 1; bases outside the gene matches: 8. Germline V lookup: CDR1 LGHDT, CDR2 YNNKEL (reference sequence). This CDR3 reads CASTPRGGFQETQYF. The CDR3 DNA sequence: TGTGCCAGCACCCCTCGGGGGGGTTTCCAAGAGACCCAGTACTTC.

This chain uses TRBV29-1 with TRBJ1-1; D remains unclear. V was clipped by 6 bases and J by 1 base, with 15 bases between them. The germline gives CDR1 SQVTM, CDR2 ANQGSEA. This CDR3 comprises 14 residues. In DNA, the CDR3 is TGCAGCGTCTGCACCCCCCCAGGGAACACTGAAGCTTTCTTT. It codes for CSVCTPPGNTEAFF.

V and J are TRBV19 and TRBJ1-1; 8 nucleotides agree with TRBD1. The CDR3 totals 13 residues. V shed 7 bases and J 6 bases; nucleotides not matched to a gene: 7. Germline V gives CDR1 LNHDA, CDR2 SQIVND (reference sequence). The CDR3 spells CASIYLDRAEAFF. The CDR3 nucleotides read TGTGCCAGTATATACCTGGACAGGGCTGAAGCTTTCTTT.

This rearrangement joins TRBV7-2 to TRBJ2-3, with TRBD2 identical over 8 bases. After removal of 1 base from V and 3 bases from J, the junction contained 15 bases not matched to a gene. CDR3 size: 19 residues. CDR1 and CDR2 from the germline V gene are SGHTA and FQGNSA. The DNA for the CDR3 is TGTGCCAGCAGCTTAGGGGCCCTAGGTGGGACTAGGTGGACAGATACGCAGTATTTT. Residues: CASSLGALGGTRWTDTQYF.

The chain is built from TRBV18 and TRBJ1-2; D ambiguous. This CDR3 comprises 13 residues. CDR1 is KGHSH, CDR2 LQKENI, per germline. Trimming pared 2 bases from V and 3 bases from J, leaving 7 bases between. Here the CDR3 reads CASSPTRHYGYTF. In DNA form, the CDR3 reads TGTGCCAGCTCACCAACCAGGCACTATGGCTACACCTTC. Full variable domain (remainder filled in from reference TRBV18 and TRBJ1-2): NAGVMQNPRHLVRRRGQEARLRCSPMKGHSHVYWYRQLPEEGLKFMVYLQKENIIDESGMPKERFSAEFPKEGPSILRIQQVVRGDSAAYFCASSPTRHYGYTFGSGTRLTVV.

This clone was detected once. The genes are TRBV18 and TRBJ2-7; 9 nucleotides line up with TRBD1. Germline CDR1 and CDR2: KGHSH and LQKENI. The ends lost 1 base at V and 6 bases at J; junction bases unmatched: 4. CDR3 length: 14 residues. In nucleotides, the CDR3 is TGTGCCAGCTCACCACGACAGGGGGTTGGCGAGCAGTACTTC. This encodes CASSPRQGVGEQYF.

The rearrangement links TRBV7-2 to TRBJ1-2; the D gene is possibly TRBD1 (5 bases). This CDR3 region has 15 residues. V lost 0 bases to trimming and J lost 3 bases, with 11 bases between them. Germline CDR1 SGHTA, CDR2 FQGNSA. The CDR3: CASSLAAGTDYGYTF. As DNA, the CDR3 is TGTGCCAGCAGCTTAGCGGCGGGGACCGACTATGGCTACACCTTC.

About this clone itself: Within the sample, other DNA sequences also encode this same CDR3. The CDR3 loop is CASSVGAGDGETQYF. The DNA of the CDR3 is TGTGCCAGCAGCGTAGGGGCAGGGGATGGGGAGACCCAGTACTTC. The chain combines TRBV9 with TRBJ2-5; maybe TRBD1 (6 bases). There are 15 residues in the CDR3. The germline CDR1 and CDR2 sequences are SGDLS and YYNGEE. Trimming took off 0 bases at V and 5 bases at J, with 14 bases between the two ends.

The CDR3, as DNA: TGTGCCAGCAGCTGGCAGACAGGACTCATCACTGAAGCTTTCTTT. It translates to CASSWQTGLITEAFF. This chain connects TRBV5-5 to TRBJ1-1; tentative D call: TRBD1 (6 bases). Deletions cut 3 bases from V and 4 bases from J, with 16 bases between. The CDR3 contains 15 residues. Germline CDR1 and CDR2: SGHKS and YYEKEE (reference sequence).

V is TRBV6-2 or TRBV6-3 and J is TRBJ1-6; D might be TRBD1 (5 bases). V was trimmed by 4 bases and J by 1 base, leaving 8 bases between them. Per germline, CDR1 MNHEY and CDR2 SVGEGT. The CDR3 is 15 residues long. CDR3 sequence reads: CASSLGGSYNSPLHF. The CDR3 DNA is TGTGCCAGCAGTTTGGGGGGTTCCTATAATTCACCCCTCCACTTT.

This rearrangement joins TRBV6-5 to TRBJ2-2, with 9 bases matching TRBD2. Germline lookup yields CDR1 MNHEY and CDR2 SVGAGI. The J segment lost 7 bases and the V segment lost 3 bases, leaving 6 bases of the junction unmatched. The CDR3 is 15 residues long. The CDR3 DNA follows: TGTGCCAGCAGTTATGGCGGGGGGGCCGTCGGGGAGCTGTTTTTT. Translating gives CASSYGGGAVGELFF.

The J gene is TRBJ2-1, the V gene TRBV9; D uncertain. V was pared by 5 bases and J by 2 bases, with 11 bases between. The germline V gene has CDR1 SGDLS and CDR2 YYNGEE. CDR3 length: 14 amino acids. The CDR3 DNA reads TGTGCCAGCAGTCTCCTGGGCACCTACAATGAGCAGTTCTTC. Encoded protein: CASSLLGTYNEQFF.

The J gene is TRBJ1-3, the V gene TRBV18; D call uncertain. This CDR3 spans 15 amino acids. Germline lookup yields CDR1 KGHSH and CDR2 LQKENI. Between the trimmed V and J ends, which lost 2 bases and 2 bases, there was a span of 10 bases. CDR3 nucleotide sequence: TGTGCCAGCTCACCAGAATTGAGGGCTGGAAACACCATATATTTT. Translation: CASSPELRAGNTIYF.

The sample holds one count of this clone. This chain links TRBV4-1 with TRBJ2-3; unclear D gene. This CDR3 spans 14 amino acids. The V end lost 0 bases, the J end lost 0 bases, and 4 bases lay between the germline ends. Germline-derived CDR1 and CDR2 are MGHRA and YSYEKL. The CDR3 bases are TGCGCCAGCAGCCAAGATATGAGCACAGATACGCAGTATTTT. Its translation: CASSQDMSTDTQYF.

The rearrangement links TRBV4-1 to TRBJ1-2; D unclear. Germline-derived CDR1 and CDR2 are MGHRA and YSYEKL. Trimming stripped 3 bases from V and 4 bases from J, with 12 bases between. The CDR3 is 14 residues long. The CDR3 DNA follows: TGCGCCAGCAGCCACAATGGTTTCGGCTATGGCTACACCTTC. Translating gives CASSHNGFGYGYTF.

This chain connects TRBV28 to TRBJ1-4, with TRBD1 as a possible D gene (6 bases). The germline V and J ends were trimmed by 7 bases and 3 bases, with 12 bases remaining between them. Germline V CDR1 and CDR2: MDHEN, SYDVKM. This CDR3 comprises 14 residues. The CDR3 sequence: CASIRGRPNEKLFF. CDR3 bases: TGTGCCAGCATAAGGGGGAGACCTAATGAAAAACTGTTTTTT.

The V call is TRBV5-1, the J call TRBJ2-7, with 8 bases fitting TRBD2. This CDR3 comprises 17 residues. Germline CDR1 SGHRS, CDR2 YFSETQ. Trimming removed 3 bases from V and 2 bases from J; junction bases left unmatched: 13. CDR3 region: CASSSPGGTTSTYEQYF. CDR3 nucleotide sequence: TGCGCCAGCAGCTCACCGGGGGGGACAACCAGTACCTACGAGCAGTACTTC.